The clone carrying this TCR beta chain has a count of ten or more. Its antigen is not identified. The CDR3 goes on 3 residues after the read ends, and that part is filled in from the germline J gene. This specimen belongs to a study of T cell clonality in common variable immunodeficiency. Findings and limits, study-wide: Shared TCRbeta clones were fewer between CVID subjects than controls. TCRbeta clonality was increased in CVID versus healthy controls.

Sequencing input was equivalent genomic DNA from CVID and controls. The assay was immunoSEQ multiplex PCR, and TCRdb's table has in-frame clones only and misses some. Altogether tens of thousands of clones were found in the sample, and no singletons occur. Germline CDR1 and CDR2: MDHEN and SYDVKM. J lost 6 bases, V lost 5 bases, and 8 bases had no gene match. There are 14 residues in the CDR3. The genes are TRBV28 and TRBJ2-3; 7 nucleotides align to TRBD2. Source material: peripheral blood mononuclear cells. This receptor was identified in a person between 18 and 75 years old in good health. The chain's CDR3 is CASSPSGAVDTQYF. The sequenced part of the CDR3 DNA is TGTGCCAGCAGTCCCAGCGGGGCGGTGGATACG.